The clone carrying this T cell receptor beta chain has a handful of counts. The data originate from a study of blood T cells in healthy people across ages. With a J-beta primer mix and a sample-barcoded 5' primer, a second PCR ran roughly 6 to 11 cycles. TCRdb re-derived calls from the 5' RACE reads in MiXCR, one entry per CDR3 protein. The repertoire holds 750,000 to 850,000 distinct CDR3 sequences, with around 25% as singletons. The CDR3 covers 17 residues. These data were also reused for a study on T cells of mothers and their children. That study reports: The study sampled a few healthy Caucasian mothers and their six children.

The sample consisted of blood. J is TRBJ2-7 and V is TRBV1; the table gives TRBD2 as D, unverified against the DNA. TRBV1 is shown as a pseudogene. This TCR was recovered from a boy younger than 18 in good health. CDR3 loop: CTSSHGTSGSYSYEQYF. The CDR3 nucleotides are TGCACCAGCAGCCACGGGACTAGCGGGAGTTACTCCTACGAGCAGTACTTC.